The 5 T cell receptor beta chains below come from one sample, sequenced in a study of somatic mutations in cytotoxic T cells in rheumatoid arthritis. Profiling relied on immunoSEQ multiplex PCR, and the TCRdb table lists in-frame clones only, not all of them. Of around 24,000 clones in the sample, 82% were seen once. Sequencing was carried out using CD8+ T cells sorted from blood. These receptors came from a man aged 50-59 years in good health.

The J gene is TRBJ2-7, the V gene TRBV13; TRBD1 aligns across 7 bases. Trimming removed 2 bases from V and 5 bases from J; junction bases left unmatched: 9. The length of the CDR3 is 15 residues. Germline V CDR1 and CDR2: PRHDT, FYEKMQ (reference sequence). CDR3 amino acids: CASSLTSTGPDEQYF. Written as DNA, the CDR3 is TGTGCCAGCAGCTTAACGTCGACAGGGCCGGACGAGCAGTACTTC.

V and J are TRBV9 and TRBJ2-1; possibly TRBD1 for D (5 bases). CDR1 SGDLS and CDR2 YYNGEE come from the germline V gene. The V end was cut by 0 bases, the J end by 6 bases, with 13 bases between. This CDR3 comprises 15 residues. The CDR3 DNA sequence: TGTGCCAGCAGCGTAGCTGCAGGGTCGGGCAATGAGCAGTTCTTC. As protein: CASSVAAGSGNEQFF.

The genes are TRBV10-3 and TRBJ2-7, with 10 positions matching TRBD2. After removal of 8 bases from V and 2 bases from J, the junction contained 3 bases not matched to a gene. There are 13 residues in the CDR3. Germline lookup yields CDR1 ENHRY and CDR2 SYGVKD. CDR3: CAIGTSETYEQYF. For the CDR3, the DNA is TGTGCCATCGGGACTAGCGAAACCTACGAGCAGTACTTC.

A single count supports this clone. The gene calls are TRBV7-9 and TRBJ2-6; either TRBD1 or TRBD2 may supply D (5 bases each). Germline CDR1 reads SEHNR; CDR2 reads FQNEAQ (reference sequence). CDR3 length: 18 residues. V lost 5 bases to trimming and J lost 0 bases, with 17 bases between them. The chain's CDR3 is CASSISGRTNSGANVLTF. CDR3 coding DNA: TGTGCCAGCAGCATCTCGGGACGGACAAACTCTGGGGCCAACGTCCTGACTTTC.

The V gene is TRBV27, the J gene TRBJ1-4; D unresolved. Germline values: CDR1 MNHEY, CDR2 SMNVEV (reference sequence). The V and J ends lost 7 bases and 6 bases respectively, with 18 bases between them. This CDR3 contains 15 residues. Written as DNA, the CDR3 is TGTGCCAGCACCACTACACCTCCCGGGGATGAAAAACTGTTTTTT. Encoded protein: CASTTTPPGDEKLFF.